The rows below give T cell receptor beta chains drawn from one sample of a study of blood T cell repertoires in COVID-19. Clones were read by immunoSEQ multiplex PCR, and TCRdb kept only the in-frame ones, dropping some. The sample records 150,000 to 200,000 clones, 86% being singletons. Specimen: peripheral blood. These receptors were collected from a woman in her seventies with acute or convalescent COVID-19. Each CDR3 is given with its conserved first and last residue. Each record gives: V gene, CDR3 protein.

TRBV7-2 CASSPPGLAGGTDTQYF
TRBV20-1 CSASTANYGYTF
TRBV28 CASSLTGGYGYTF
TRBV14 CASSPETSNSPLHF
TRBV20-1 CSALLGRELFF
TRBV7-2 CASSAGQGSEKLFF
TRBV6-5 CASSASGRLETQYF
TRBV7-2 CASSSHAAPQHF
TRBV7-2 CASSSDRAVGQPQHF
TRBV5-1 CASSHPGQLRGVQETQYF
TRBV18 CASSPTGADTQYF
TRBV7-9 CASSLAGGRDEQFF
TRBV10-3 CAISGAGPNTEAFF
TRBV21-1 CASSAPSLRSYNSPLHF
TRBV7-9 CASCSSGLTDTQYF
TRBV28 CASRIELGLAVGYTF